This T cell receptor delta chain was captured in a study of Vδ1+ human thymocytes. Points from the study as a whole: Roughly 22% of thymic delta-chain sequences were Vdelta2, with few Vdelta3, unlike blood Vdelta1+ controls. Thymic TRG and TRD repertoires appeared highly polyclonal, with Gaussian CDR3 length distributions.

RNA was extracted from the cells and then reverse transcribed. Pooled V-gene forward primers with one constant-region reverse primer generated the CDR3 amplicons by multiplex PCR. TCRdb ran CATT on the multiplex PCR reads. The sample lists fewer than 25,000 delta-chain clones, about 8% seen once, with 0.98% in the top ten. This clone was seen a handful of times. The target antigen is unknown. Germline V lookup: CDR1 GEAIGNYY, CDR2 EKD. V was pared by 4 bases and J by 1 base, with 12 bases between. This CDR3 region has 14 residues. The TCR sequence derives from a child younger than two who had congenital heart surgery. Source material: Vdelta1+ gamma-delta thymocytes from the thymus. Described subset: FACS-sorted CD3+ TCRalphabeta- TCRVdelta1+ TCRVdelta2- thymocytes. The chain employs TRDV2 and TRDJ1; D perhaps matches TRDD3 (6 bases). The CDR3 reads CACETDTGTDKLIF. Written as DNA, the CDR3 is TGTGCCTGTGAAACGGATACAGGCACCGATAAACTCATCTTT.